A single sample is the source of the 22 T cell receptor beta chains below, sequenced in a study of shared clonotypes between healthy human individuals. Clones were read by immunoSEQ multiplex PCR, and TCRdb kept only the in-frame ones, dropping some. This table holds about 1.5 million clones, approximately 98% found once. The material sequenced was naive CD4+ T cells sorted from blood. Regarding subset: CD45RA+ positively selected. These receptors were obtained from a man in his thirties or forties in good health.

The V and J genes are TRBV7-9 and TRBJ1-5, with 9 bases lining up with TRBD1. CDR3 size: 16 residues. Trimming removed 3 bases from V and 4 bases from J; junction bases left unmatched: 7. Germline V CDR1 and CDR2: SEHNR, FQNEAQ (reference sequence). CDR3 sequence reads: CASSFDGTGTNQPQHF. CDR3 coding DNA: TGTGCCAGCAGCTTCGACGGGACAGGGACTAATCAGCCCCAGCATTTT.

DNA of the CDR3: TGCGCCAGCAGCAGTCTGGACAGGCGACAATCATCCGCTGAAGCTTTCTTT. It encodes CASSSLDRRQSSAEAFF. The rearrangement joins TRBV4-1 to TRBJ1-1; 7 bases line up with TRBD1. The CDR3 loop spans 17 amino acids. V shed 5 bases, J shed 6 bases, and the junction held 18 bases outside the gene matches. Looked up from germline, CDR1 is MGHRA and CDR2 is YSYEKL.

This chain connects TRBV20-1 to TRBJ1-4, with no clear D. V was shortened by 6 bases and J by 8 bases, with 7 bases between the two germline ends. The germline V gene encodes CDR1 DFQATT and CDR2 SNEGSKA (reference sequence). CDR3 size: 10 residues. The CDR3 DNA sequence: TGCAGTGCGGTAGGGGAAAAACTGTTTTTT. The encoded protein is CSAVGEKLFF.

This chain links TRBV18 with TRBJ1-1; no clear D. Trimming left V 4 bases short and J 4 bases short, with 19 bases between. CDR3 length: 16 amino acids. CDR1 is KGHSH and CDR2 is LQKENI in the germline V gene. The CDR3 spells CASSQIEGAEVTEAFF. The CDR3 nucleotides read TGTGCCAGCTCACAAATCGAGGGTGCGGAGGTCACTGAAGCTTTCTTT. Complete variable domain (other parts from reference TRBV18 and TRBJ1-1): NAGVMQNPRHLVRRRGQEARLRCSPMKGHSHVYWYRQLPEEGLKFMVYLQKENIIDESGMPKERFSAEFPKEGPSILRIQQVVRGDSAAYFCASSQIEGAEVTEAFFGQGTRLTVV.

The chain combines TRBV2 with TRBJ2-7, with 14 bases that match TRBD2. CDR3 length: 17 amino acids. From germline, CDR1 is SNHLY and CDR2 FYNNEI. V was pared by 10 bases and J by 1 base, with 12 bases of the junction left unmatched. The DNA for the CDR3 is TGTGCCACTTGGTCCGGGACTAGCGGGAGATGGTCCTACGAGCAGTACTTC. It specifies CATWSGTSGRWSYEQYF.

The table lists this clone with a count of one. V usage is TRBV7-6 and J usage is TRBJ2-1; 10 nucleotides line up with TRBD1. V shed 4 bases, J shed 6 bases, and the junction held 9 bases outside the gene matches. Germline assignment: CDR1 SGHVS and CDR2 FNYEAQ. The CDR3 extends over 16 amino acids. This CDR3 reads CASSWVRDRGGNEQFF. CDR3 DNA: TGTGCCAGCAGCTGGGTCCGGGACAGGGGCGGCAATGAGCAGTTCTTC. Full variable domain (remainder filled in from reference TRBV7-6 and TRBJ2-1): GAGVSQSPRYKVTKRGQDVALRCDPISGHVSLYWYRQALGQGPEFLTYFNYEAQQDKSGLPNDRFSAERPEGSISTLTIQRTEQRDSAMYRCASSWVRDRGGNEQFFGPGTRLTVL.

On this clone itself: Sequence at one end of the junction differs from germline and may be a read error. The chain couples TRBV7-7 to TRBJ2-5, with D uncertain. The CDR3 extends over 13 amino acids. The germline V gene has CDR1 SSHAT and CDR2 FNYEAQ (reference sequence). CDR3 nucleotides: TGTGCTAGCAGCCTATTTCCTCAAGAGACCCAGTACTTC. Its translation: CASSLFPQETQYF.

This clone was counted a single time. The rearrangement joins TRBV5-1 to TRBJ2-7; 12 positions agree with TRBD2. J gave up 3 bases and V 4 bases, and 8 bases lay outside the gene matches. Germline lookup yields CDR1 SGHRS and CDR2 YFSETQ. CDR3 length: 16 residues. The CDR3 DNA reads TGCGCCAGCAGCCCGAACCCTAGCGGGGGGGGCTACGAGCAGTACTTC. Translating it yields CASSPNPSGGGYEQYF.

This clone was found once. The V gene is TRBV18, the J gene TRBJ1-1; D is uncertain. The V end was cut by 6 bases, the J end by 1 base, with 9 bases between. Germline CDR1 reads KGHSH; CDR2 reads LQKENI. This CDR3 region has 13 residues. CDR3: CASSSKPNTEAFF. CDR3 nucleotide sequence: TGTGCCAGCTCGTCCAAGCCGAACACTGAAGCTTTCTTT.

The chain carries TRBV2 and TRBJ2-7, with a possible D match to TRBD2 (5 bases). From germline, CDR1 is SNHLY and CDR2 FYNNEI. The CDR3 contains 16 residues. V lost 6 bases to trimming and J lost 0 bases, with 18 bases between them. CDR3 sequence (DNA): TGTGCCAGCAGAGCATTTAGCAGCGGTAGCTCCTACGAGCAGTACTTC. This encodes CASRAFSSGSSYEQYF.

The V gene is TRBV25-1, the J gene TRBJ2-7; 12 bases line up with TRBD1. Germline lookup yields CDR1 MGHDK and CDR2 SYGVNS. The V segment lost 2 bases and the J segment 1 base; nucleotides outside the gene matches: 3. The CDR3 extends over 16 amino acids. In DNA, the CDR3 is TGTGCCAGCAGTGAAGTGGGACAGGGGGCGTCCTACGAGCAGTACTTC. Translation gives CASSEVGQGASYEQYF.

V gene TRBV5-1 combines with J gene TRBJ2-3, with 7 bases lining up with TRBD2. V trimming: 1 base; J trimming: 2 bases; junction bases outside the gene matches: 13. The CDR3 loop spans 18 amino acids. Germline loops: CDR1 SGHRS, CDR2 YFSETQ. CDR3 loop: CASSLRLAAPSTTDTQYF. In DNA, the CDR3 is TGCGCCAGCAGCTTGCGGCTAGCGGCCCCTTCGACCACAGATACGCAGTATTTT.

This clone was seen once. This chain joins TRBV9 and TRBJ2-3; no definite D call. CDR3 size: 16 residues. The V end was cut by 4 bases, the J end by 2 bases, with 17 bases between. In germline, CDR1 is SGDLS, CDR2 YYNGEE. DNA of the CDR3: TGTGCCAGCAGCACAAGCTGGCGGAGAAACACAGATACGCAGTATTTT. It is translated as CASSTSWRRNTDTQYF.

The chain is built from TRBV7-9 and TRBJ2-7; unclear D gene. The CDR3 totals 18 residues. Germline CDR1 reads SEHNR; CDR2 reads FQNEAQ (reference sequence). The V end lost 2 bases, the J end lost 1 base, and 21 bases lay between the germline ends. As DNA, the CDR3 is TGTGCCAGCAGCTTATTGGGGTCCTCACAAATTGGTTCCTACGAGCAGTACTTC. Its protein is CASSLLGSSQIGSYEQYF.

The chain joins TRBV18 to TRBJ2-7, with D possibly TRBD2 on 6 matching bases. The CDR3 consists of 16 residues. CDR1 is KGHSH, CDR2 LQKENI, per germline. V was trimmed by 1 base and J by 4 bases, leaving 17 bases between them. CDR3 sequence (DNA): TGTGCCAGCTCACCACAGGGACTTACCCTCGGGTACGAGCAGTACTTC. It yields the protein CASSPQGLTLGYEQYF.

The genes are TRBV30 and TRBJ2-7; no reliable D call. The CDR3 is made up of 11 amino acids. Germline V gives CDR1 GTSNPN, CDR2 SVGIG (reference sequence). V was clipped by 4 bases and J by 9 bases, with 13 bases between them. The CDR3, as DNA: TGTGCCTGGAAAATGGGTTGGCGGCAGTACTTC. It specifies CAWKMGWRQYF.

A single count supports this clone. The CDR3 DNA reads TGCGCCAGCAGCTTGCCGGATGGGGGAGCCACCGGGGAGCTGTTTTTT. This encodes CASSLPDGGATGELFF. The rearrangement uses TRBV5-1 and TRBJ2-2; either TRBD1 or TRBD2 may supply D (5 bases each). The CDR3 covers 16 residues. The V end lost 1 base, the J end lost 4 bases, and 14 bases lay between the germline ends. Per the germline V gene, CDR1 is SGHRS and CDR2 is YFSETQ.

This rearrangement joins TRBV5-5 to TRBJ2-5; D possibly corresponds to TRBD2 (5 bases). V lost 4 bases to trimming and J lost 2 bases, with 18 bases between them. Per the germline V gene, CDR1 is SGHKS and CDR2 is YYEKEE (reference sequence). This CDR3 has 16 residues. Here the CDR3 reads CASSRQASFLQETQYF. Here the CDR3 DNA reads TGTGCCAGCAGCCGGCAGGCTAGCTTCCTTCAAGAGACCCAGTACTTC. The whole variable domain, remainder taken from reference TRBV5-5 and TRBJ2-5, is DAGVTQSPTHLIKTRGQQVTLRCSPISGHKSVSWYQQVLGQGPQFIFQYYEKEERGRGNFPDRFSARQFPNYSSELNVNALLLGDSALYLCASSRQASFLQETQYFGPGTRLLVL.

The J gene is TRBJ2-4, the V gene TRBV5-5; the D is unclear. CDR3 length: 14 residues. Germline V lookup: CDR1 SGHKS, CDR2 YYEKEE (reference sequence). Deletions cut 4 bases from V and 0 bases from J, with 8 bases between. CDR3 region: CASSRTVAKNIQYF. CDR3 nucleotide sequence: TGTGCCAGCAGCAGGACGGTAGCCAAAAACATTCAGTACTTC.

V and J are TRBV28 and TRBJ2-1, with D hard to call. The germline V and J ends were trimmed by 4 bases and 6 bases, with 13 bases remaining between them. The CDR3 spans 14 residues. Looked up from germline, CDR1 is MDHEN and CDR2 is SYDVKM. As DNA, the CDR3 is TGTGCCAGCAGTTGGTTTAGATCTGGCAATGAGCAGTTCTTC. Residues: CASSWFRSGNEQFF.

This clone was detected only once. CDR3 nucleotides: TGTGCCATCAGTGGTGAGCAATCAGTCAATGAGCAGTTCTTC. It translates to CAISGEQSVNEQFF. The chain uses TRBV10-3 and TRBJ2-1; D gene uncertain. V was cut by 4 bases and J by 6 bases, with 13 bases left in between. The germline V gene encodes CDR1 ENHRY and CDR2 SYGVKD. The CDR3 totals 14 residues.

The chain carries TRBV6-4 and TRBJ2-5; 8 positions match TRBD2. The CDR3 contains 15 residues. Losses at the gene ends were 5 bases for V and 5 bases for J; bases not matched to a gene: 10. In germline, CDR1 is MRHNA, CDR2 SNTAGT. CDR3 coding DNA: TGTGCCAGCAGTCCAGCGGGAGCGCCTTGGGAGACCCAGTACTTC. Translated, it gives CASSPAGAPWETQYF.